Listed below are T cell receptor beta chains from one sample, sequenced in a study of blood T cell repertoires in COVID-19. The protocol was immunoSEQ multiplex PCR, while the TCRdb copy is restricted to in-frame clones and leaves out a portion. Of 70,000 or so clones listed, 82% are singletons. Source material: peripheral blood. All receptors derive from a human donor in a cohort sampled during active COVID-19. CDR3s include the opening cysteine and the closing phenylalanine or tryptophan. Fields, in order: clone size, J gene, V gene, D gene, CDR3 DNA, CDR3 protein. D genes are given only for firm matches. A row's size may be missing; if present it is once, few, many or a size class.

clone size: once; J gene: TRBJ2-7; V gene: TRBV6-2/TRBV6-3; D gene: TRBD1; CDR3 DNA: TGTGCCAGCAGTTACTTTGGGACAGGTGATTCATTCTCCTACGAGCAGTACTTC; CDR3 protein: CASSYFGTGDSFSYEQYF
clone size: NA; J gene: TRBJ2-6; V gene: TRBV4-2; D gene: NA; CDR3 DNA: TGTGCCAGCAGCCAAGAGTCGGCGGTCGGGGCCAACGTCCTGACTTTC; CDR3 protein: CASSQESAVGANVLTF
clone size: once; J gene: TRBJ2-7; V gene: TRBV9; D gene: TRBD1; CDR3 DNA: TGTGCCAGCAGCTTTGGGACAGGGAGTTACGAGCAGTACTTC; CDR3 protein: CASSFGTGSYEQYF
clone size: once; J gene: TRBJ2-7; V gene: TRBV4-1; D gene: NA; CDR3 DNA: TGCGCCAGCAGCCAAGATCCATCGCAGGGGCAGACCTGGAAAATCGAGCAGTACTTC; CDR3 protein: CASSQDPSQGQTWKIEQYF
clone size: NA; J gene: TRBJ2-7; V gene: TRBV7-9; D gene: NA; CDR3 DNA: TGTGCCAGCATCGGTCCGGGACTGAGCTCCTACGAGCAGTACTTC; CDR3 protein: CASIGPGLSSYEQYF
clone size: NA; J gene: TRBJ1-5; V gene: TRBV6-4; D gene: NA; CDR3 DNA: TGTGCCAGCAGTGCCGACCCGGGGAGTCAGCCCCAGCATTTT; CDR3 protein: CASSADPGSQPQHF
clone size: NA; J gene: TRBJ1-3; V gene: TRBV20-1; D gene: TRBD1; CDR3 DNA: TGCAGTGCTAGTCGGGACAGTGGAAACACCATATATTTT; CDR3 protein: CSASRDSGNTIYF
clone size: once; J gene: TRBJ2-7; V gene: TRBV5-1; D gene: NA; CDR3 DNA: TGCGCCAGCAGCTTGGCCACGGACGAGCAGTACTTC; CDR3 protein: CASSLATDEQYF
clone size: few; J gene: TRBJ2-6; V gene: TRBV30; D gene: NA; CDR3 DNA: TGTGCCTCCGGGTCTGGGGCCAACGTCCTGACTTTC; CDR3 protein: CASGSGANVLTF
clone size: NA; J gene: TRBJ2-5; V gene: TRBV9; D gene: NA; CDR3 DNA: TGTGCCAGCAGCACCGGTGTTTCGGAGACCCAGTACTTC; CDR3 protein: CASSTGVSETQYF
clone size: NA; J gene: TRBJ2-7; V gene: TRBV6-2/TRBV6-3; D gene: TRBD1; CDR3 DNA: TGTGCCAGCAGTTACCCAGGGGGAGCTCCGGGATTC; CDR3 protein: CASSYPGGAPGF
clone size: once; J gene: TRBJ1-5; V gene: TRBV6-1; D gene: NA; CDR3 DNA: TGTGCCAGCAGTGAAGTGGACAACCGCAATCAGCCCCAGCATTTT; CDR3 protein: CASSEVDNRNQPQHF
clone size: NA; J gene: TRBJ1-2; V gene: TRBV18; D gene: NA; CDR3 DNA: TGTGCCAGCTCACCATACAGCTATGGCTACACCTTC; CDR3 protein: CASSPYSYGYTF
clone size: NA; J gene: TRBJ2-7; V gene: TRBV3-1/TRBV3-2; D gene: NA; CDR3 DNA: TGTGCCAGCAGCCAAGAGTGGGAGGAGCAGTACTTC; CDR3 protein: CASSQEWEEQYF
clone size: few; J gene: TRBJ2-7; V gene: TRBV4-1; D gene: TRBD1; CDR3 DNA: TGCGCCAGCAGCCACCTGACAGGGGGTGCCTACGAGCAGTACTTC; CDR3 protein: CASSHLTGGAYEQYF
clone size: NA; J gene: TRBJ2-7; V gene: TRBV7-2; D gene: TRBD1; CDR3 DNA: TGTGCCAGCAGCTTTCCAGGGGGCTCCTACGAGCAGTACTTC; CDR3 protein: CASSFPGGSYEQYF
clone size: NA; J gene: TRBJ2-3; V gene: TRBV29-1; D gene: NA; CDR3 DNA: TGCAGCGTTGCCAAAAAAGATACGCAGTATTTT; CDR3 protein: CSVAKKDTQYF
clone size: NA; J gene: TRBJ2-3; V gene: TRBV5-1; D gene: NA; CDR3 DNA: TGCGCCAGCAGCCTACAGGGCACAGATACGCAGTATTTT; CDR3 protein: CASSLQGTDTQYF
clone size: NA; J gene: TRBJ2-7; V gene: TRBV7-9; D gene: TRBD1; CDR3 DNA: TGTGCCAGCAGCCCGACCGGGACAGGGGACGACGAGCAGTACTTC; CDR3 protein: CASSPTGTGDDEQYF
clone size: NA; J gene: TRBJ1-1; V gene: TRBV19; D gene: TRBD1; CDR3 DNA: TGTGCCAGTAGTATAGATCGGCAGGGGGCTAACACTGAAGCTTTCTTT; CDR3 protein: CASSIDRQGANTEAFF
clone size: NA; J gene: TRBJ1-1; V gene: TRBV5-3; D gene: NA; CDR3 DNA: TGTGCCAGAACCGAACGACAGGCCTGCAGCATGAACACTGAAGCTTTCTTT; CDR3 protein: CARTERQACSMNTEAFF
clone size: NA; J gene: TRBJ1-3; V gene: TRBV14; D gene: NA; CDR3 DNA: TGTGCCATCCTTTCTGGAAACACCATATATTTT; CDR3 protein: CAILSGNTIYF
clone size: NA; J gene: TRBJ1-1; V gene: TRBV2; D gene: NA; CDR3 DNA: TGTGCCAGCAGTTACACAGGTAACACTGAAGCTTTCTTT; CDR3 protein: CASSYTGNTEAFF
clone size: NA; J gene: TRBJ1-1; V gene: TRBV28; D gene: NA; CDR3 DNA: TGTGCCAGCAGTCTACCCCCAGGGCTTGGCACTGAAGCTTTCTTT; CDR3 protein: CASSLPPGLGTEAFF
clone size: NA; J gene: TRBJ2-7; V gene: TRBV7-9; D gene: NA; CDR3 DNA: TGTGCCAGCAGCCCCCGCCCGCCTACTATGAACTACGAGCAGTACTTC; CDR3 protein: CASSPRPPTMNYEQYF
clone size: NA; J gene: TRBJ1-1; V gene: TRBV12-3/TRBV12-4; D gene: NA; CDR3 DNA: TGTGCCAGCAGGGTCAGGAACACTGAAGCTTTCTTT; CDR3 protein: CASRVRNTEAFF
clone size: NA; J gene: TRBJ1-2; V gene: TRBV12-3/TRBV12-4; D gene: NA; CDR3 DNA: TGTGCCAGCAGAGAACTAGTAGACTATGGCTACACCTTC; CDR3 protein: CASRELVDYGYTF
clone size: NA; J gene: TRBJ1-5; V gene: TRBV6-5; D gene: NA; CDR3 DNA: TGTGCCAGCAGCCTACAGAGTAATAGCAATCAGCCCCAGCATTTT; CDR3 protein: CASSLQSNSNQPQHF